The clone carrying this T cell receptor beta chain was detected a few times. Its target is unknown. Trimming took 5 bases from V and 1 from J, leaving 12 bases between them. The CDR3 loop spans 15 amino acids. CDR1 is MDHEN and CDR2 is SYDVKM in the germline V gene. The data are from a study of T cell responses to AZD1222 COVID-19 vaccine. Findings of the study overall: Females outnumbered males among donors, who were mostly white British; clonal diversity was possibly underestimated.

Profiled with immunoSEQ multiplex PCR; TCRdb holds only in-frame clones, not every one. The sample carries approximately 150,000 clones, 80% to 90% recorded once. The TCR originated in an adult who received the MenACWY meningococcal vaccine as a control. The gene calls are TRBV28 and TRBJ1-5; D is perhaps TRBD1 (5 bases). The starting material was peripheral blood, obtained 28 days after the second dose of the MenACWY control vaccine. This chain's CDR3 is CASSRGSFSNQPQHF. The CDR3 bases are TGTGCCAGCAGTCGGGGGAGTTTCAGCAATCAGCCCCAGCATTTT.